This T cell receptor beta chain was documented in a study of blood T cell repertoires in COVID-19. V was pared by 3 bases and J by 0 bases, with 8 bases between. The CDR3 extends over 14 amino acids. Germline V gene lookup returns CDR1 DFQATT and CDR2 SNEGSKA (reference sequence). Here immunoSEQ multiplex PCR was the method, and the copy in TCRdb shows in-frame clones only, minus some. The data contain about 250,000 clones, roughly 88% of them singletons. V is TRBV20-1 and J is TRBJ2-2; D is perhaps TRBD1 (5 bases). This sequence originates from a woman in her 30s who had recovered from COVID-19. What was sequenced was PBMCs or T cells enriched from blood (not recorded which). This CDR3 reads CSASEGANTGELFF. The CDR3, as DNA: TGCAGTGCTAGTGAAGGGGCGAACACCGGGGAGCTGTTTTTT.